A selection of T cell receptor beta chains follows, all from one sample in a study of blood T cell repertoires in COVID-19. The method was immunoSEQ multiplex PCR; TCRdb's version includes in-frame clones alone and lacks a portion of them. The sample consists of fewer than 200,000 clones, about four fifths of them appearing once. What was sequenced was peripheral blood. All receptors derive from a man between 60 and 75 years old with acute or convalescent COVID-19. CDR3s include the opening cysteine and the closing phenylalanine or tryptophan. D genes are given only for firm matches. Clone sizes are given selectively: once, few, many, or a class where the clone is expanded.

J: TRBJ2-1; size: -; V: TRBV2; D: TRBD2; CDR3: CASTSGPYNEQFF; DNA: TGTGCCAGCACTAGCGGACCGTACAATGAGCAGTTCTTC
J: TRBJ2-7; size: -; V: TRBV14; D: TRBD2; CDR3: CASSQDILAGIYEQYF; DNA: TGTGCCAGCAGCCAAGATATCCTAGCGGGGATCTACGAGCAGTACTTC
J: TRBJ1-5; size: -; V: TRBV6-5; D: -; CDR3: CASKEDHSNQPQHF; DNA: TGTGCCAGCAAGGAGGACCATAGCAATCAGCCCCAGCATTTT
J: TRBJ2-2; size: once; V: TRBV25-1; D: -; CDR3: CASSAYTGLNTGELFF; DNA: TGTGCCAGCAGTGCGTACACAGGGTTGAACACCGGGGAGCTGTTTTTT
J: TRBJ1-2; size: -; V: TRBV25-1; D: TRBD1; CDR3: CASTKTGAGYGYTF; DNA: TGTGCCAGCACCAAGACAGGGGCGGGCTATGGCTACACCTTC
J: TRBJ2-3; size: -; V: TRBV3-1/TRBV3-2; D: -; CDR3: CASSQGAFTDTQYF; DNA: TGTGCCAGCAGCCAAGGGGCTTTTACAGATACGCAGTATTTT
J: TRBJ1-2; size: -; V: TRBV10-3; D: -; CDR3: CAISESGILQGRGYTF; DNA: TGTGCCATCAGTGAGTCCGGAATTCTGCAGGGAAGAGGCTACACCTTC
J: TRBJ1-1; size: -; V: TRBV5-1; D: -; CDR3: CASSLGGTVNTEAFF; DNA: TGCGCCAGCAGTTTGGGAGGAACCGTGAACACTGAAGCTTTCTTT
J: TRBJ1-5; size: -; V: TRBV10-3; D: -; CDR3: CAISIDSRNQPQHF; DNA: TGTGCCATCAGCATAGACAGTCGCAATCAGCCCCAGCATTTT
J: TRBJ2-3; size: -; V: TRBV2; D: TRBD2; CDR3: CASRRLAGGHSTDTQYF; DNA: TGTGCCAGCCGGCGACTAGCGGGAGGTCATAGCACAGATACGCAGTATTTT
J: TRBJ1-2; size: -; V: TRBV14; D: -; CDR3: CASSQGSRTDPPSGYTF; DNA: TGTGCCAGCAGCCAAGGGAGCCGGACAGACCCACCCAGCGGCTACACCTTC
J: TRBJ2-7; size: -; V: TRBV19; D: TRBD1; CDR3: CASSIGAGGYEQYF; DNA: TGTGCCAGTAGTATTGGGGCAGGGGGCTACGAGCAGTACTTC
J: TRBJ2-1; size: -; V: TRBV10-3; D: -; CDR3: CAISERVFSSYNEQFF; DNA: TGTGCCATCAGTGAGCGGGTCTTTAGCTCCTACAATGAGCAGTTCTTC
J: TRBJ2-7; size: -; V: TRBV3-1/TRBV3-2; D: TRBD2; CDR3: CASSSFPRTSGGAYEQYF; DNA: TGTGCCAGCAGCTCTTTCCCCCGGACTAGCGGGGGGGCTTACGAGCAGTACTTC
J: TRBJ2-3; size: -; V: TRBV5-1; D: -; CDR3: CASSFWDIRTDTQYF; DNA: TGCGCCAGCAGCTTTTGGGACATTCGCACAGATACGCAGTATTTT
J: TRBJ2-7; size: -; V: TRBV14; D: -; CDR3: CASSPFPGTPLSSYEQYF; DNA: TGTGCCAGCAGCCCCTTCCCCGGGACTCCCTTATCGTCCTACGAGCAGTACTTC
J: TRBJ1-2; size: -; V: TRBV19; D: TRBD1; CDR3: CASSIISGTGNGYTF; DNA: TGTGCCAGTAGTATAATCTCCGGGACAGGAAACGGCTACACCTTC
J: TRBJ2-7; size: few; V: TRBV2; D: -; CDR3: CASSELSYEQYF; DNA: TGTGCCAGCAGTGAACTCTCCTACGAGCAGTACTTC
J: TRBJ2-1; size: -; V: TRBV6-6; D: TRBD2; CDR3: CASSAELAGVGEQFF; DNA: TGTGCCAGCAGTGCCGAGTTAGCGGGAGTGGGTGAGCAGTTCTTC
J: TRBJ1-5; size: -; V: TRBV19; D: -; CDR3: CASSIPRPAVRPQHF; DNA: TGTGCCAGTAGTATTCCGCGGCCGGCGGTGAGGCCCCAGCATTTT
J: TRBJ2-1; size: -; V: TRBV7-2; D: TRBD2; CDR3: CASSLIAGGRNEQFF; DNA: TGTGCCAGCAGCTTAATAGCGGGAGGGAGGAATGAGCAGTTCTTC
J: TRBJ1-5; size: -; V: TRBV10-2; D: -; CDR3: CASSESIVGNQPQHF; DNA: TGCGCCAGCAGTGAGTCGATAGTAGGCAATCAGCCCCAGCATTTT
J: TRBJ2-3; size: -; V: TRBV24-1; D: -; CDR3: CATSDLRVDTQYF; DNA: TGTGCCACCAGTGATTTGCGCGTAGATACGCAGTATTTT
J: TRBJ2-7; size: -; V: TRBV6-5; D: TRBD1; CDR3: CASSHDRDSYEQYF; DNA: TGTGCCAGCAGTCATGACAGGGACTCCTACGAGCAGTACTTC
J: TRBJ2-7; size: -; V: TRBV20-1; D: TRBD2; CDR3: CSASSSGSLNEQYF; DNA: TGCAGTGCTAGTTCCAGCGGGAGTCTCAACGAGCAGTACTTC
J: TRBJ2-1; size: -; V: TRBV5-4; D: TRBD2; CDR3: CASSSQTSGRAYEQFF; DNA: TGTGCCAGCAGCTCACAGACTAGCGGGAGGGCCTATGAGCAGTTCTTC
J: TRBJ2-7; size: many; V: TRBV23-1; D: -; CDR3: CASSQLAGHSYEQYF; DNA: TGCGCCAGCAGTCAATTGGCAGGCCACTCCTACGAGCAGTACTTC
J: TRBJ2-3; size: -; V: TRBV7-8; D: TRBD2; CDR3: CASSLFSTSGRPMDTQYF; DNA: TGTGCCAGCAGCTTATTTAGTACTAGCGGGAGACCGATGGATACGCAGTATTTT
J: TRBJ2-1; size: -; V: TRBV7-2; D: TRBD2; CDR3: CASSATWGGGDNEQFF; DNA: TGTGCCAGCAGCGCAACCTGGGGCGGGGGGGACAATGAGCAGTTCTTC
J: TRBJ1-3; size: few; V: TRBV19; D: -; CDR3: CASSNGQPFSGNTIYF; DNA: TGTGCCAGTAGTAACGGACAGCCCTTCTCTGGAAACACCATATATTTT
J: TRBJ1-2; size: -; V: TRBV6-2/TRBV6-3; D: -; CDR3: CASSDSNYGYTF; DNA: TGTGCCAGCAGCGACAGCAACTATGGCTACACCTTC
J: TRBJ1-6; size: -; V: TRBV6-6; D: TRBD1; CDR3: CASSPTGDNSPLHF; DNA: TGTGCCAGCAGTCCAACAGGGGATAATTCACCCCTCCACTTT
J: TRBJ2-1; size: -; V: TRBV12-3/TRBV12-4; D: -; CDR3: CASSLLRRDEQFF; DNA: TGTGCCAGCAGTTTATTGCGGAGGGATGAGCAGTTCTTC
J: TRBJ2-3; size: -; V: TRBV3-1/TRBV3-2; D: TRBD2; CDR3: CASSQNSGAGTDTQYF; DNA: TGTGCCAGCAGCCAAAATAGCGGGGCGGGCACAGATACGCAGTATTTT
J: TRBJ2-7; size: -; V: TRBV15; D: TRBD1; CDR3: CATSVRRDRVYEQYF; DNA: TGTGCCACCAGCGTTCGCCGGGACAGGGTCTACGAGCAGTACTTC
J: TRBJ2-1; size: -; V: TRBV5-1; D: -; CDR3: CASSQASLRSSYNEQFF; DNA: TGCGCCAGCAGCCAAGCTTCCCTAAGGAGCTCCTACAATGAGCAGTTCTTC
J: TRBJ1-2; size: few; V: TRBV6-5; D: TRBD1; CDR3: CASSSGTGGLLF; DNA: TGTGCCAGCAGTTCCGGGACAGGGGGCCTTCTCTTC
J: TRBJ1-1; size: -; V: TRBV4-3; D: -; CDR3: CASSQDSSLLSEAFF; DNA: TGCGCCAGCAGCCAAGATTCGTCGCTGCTGAGTGAAGCTTTCTTT
J: TRBJ2-1; size: -; V: TRBV21-1; D: -; CDR3: CASSKASGSPPYNEQFF; DNA: TGTGCCAGCAGCAAAGCCAGCGGGAGCCCGCCCTACAATGAGCAGTTCTTC
J: TRBJ1-1; size: once; V: TRBV7-2; D: -; CDR3: CASSLSSRVMNTEAFF; DNA: TGTGCCAGCAGCTTATCCTCGAGGGTCATGAACACTGAAGCTTTCTTT
J: TRBJ2-1; size: -; V: TRBV11-2; D: TRBD2; CDR3: CASSDIRWASGGNEQFF; DNA: TGTGCCAGCAGCGACATCCGGTGGGCTAGCGGGGGCAATGAGCAGTTCTTC
J: TRBJ2-1; size: once; V: TRBV6-2/TRBV6-3; D: -; CDR3: CASSYREYNEQFF; DNA: TGTGCCAGCAGTTACAGGGAGTACAATGAGCAGTTCTTC
J: TRBJ1-6; size: -; V: TRBV11-2; D: -; CDR3: CASSASQGGVNSPLHF; DNA: TGTGCCAGCAGCGCCTCGCAGGGAGGGGTCAATTCACCCCTCCACTTT
J: TRBJ2-5; size: -; V: TRBV6-1; D: -; CDR3: CASSEWVKGETQYF; DNA: TGTGCCAGCAGTGAATGGGTCAAGGGGGAGACCCAGTACTTC
J: TRBJ1-3; size: -; V: TRBV2; D: TRBD1; CDR3: CASSGQGAGAGNTIYF; DNA: TGTGCCAGCAGCGGACAGGGGGCCGGAGCGGGAAACACCATATATTTT
J: TRBJ1-6; size: -; V: TRBV4-3; D: TRBD1; CDR3: CASSLVGQGGSPLHF; DNA: TGCGCCAGCAGCCTCGTTGGACAGGGAGGATCACCCCTCCACTTT
J: TRBJ2-1; size: -; V: TRBV28; D: -; CDR3: CASSNGGPGYNEQFF; DNA: TGTGCCAGTTCTAACGGGGGACCCGGGTACAATGAGCAGTTCTTC
J: TRBJ1-4; size: -; V: TRBV7-9; D: -; CDR3: CASSFSRAGESEKLFF; DNA: TGTGCCAGCAGCTTTTCTCGGGCGGGAGAATCCGAAAAACTGTTTTTT